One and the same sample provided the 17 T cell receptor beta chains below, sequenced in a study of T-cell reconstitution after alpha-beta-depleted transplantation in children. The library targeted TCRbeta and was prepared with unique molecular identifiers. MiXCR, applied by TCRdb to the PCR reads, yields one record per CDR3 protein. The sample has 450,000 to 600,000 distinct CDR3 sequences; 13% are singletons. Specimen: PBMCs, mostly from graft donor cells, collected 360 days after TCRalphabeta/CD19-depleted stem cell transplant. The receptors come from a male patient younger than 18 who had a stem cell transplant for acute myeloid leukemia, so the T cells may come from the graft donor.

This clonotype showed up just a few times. CDR3 DNA: TGCAGTGCTGGACCGGCCTACGAGCAGTACTTC. Translation: CSAGPAYEQYF. This chain joins TRBV20-1 and TRBJ2-7, with D unresolved. The CDR3 sequence is 11 residues long. CDR1 is DFQATT, CDR2 SNEGSKA, per germline (reference sequence). The V and J ends lost 5 bases and 2 bases respectively, with 7 bases between them.

The CDR3 protein is CSAGHDRYEQYF. The CDR3 DNA sequence: TGCAGTGCTGGCCATGACAGATACGAGCAGTACTTC. The V and J genes are TRBV20-1 and TRBJ2-7, with D perhaps matching TRBD1 (5 bases). From germline, CDR1 is DFQATT and CDR2 SNEGSKA (reference sequence). Trimming shortened V by 5 bases and J by 4 bases, and 12 bases separated the two germline ends. The CDR3 length is 12 residues.

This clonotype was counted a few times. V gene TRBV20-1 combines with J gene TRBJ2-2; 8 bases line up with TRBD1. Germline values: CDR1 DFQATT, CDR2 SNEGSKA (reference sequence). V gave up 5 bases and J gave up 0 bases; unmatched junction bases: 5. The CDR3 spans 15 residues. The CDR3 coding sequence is TGCAGTGCTCTTGACAGGGGCGCGAACACCGGGGAGCTGTTTTTT. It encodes CSALDRGANTGELFF.

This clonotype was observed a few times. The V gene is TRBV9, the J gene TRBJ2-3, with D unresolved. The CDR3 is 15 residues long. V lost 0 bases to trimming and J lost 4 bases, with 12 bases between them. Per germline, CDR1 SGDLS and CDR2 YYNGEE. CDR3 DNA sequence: TGTGCCAGCAGCGTAGAATGGGCCTTGGCAGATACGCAGTATTTT. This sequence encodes CASSVEWALADTQYF.

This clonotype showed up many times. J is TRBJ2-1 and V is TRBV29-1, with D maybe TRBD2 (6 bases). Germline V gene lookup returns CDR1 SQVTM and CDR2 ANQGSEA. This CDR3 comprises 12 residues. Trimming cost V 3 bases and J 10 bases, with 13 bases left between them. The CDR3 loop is CSVDWRAGEQFF. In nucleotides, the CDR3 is TGCAGCGTTGATTGGAGGGCCGGCGAGCAGTTCTTC.

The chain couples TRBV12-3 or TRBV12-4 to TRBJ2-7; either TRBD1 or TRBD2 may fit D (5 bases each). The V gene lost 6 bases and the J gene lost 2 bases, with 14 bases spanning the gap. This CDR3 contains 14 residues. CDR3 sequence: CASRTGTAPYEQYF. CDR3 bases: TGTGCCAGCAGAACCGGGACGGCACCCTACGAGCAGTACTTC.

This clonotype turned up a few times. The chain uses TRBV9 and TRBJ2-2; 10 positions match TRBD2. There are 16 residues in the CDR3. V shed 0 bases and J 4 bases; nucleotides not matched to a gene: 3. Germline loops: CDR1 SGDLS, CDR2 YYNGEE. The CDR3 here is CASSVGLAGVTGELFF. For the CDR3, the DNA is TGTGCCAGCAGCGTAGGGCTAGCGGGAGTCACCGGGGAGCTGTTTTTT.

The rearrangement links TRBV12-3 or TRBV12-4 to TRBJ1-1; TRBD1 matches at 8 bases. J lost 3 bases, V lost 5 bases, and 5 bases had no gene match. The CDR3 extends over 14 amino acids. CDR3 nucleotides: TGTGCCAGCAGTCGGACAGGGCGAGACACTGAAGCTTTCTTT. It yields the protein CASSRTGRDTEAFF.

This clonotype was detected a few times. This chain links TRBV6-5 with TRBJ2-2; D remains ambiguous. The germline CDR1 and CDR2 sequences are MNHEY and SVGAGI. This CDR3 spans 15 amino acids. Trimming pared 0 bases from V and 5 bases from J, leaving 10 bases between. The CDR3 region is CASSYSPGGTGELFF. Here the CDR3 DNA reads TGTGCCAGCAGTTACTCTCCAGGTGGAACCGGGGAGCTGTTTTTT.

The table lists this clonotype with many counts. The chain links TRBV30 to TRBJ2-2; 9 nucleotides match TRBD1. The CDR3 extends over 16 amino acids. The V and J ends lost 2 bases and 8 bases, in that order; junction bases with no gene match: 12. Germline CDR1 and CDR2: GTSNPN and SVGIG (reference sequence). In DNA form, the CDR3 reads TGTGCCTGGAGTTTAAGGACAGGGGCCTCCACGGGGGAGCTGTTTTTT. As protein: CAWSLRTGASTGELFF.

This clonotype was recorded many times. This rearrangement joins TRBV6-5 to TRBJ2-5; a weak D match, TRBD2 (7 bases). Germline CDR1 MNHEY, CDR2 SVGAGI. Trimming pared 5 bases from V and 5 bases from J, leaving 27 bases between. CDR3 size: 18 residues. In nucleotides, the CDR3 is TGTGCCAGCAGTCTTCAGGGGAGGGAGGGGGACTCCCAGGAGACCCAGTACTTC. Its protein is CASSLQGREGDSQETQYF.

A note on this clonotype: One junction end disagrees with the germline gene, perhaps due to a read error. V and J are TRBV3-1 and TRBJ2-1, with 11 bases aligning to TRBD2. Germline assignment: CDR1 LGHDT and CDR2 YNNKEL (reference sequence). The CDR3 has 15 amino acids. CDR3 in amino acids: CACSHVAGGLNEQFF. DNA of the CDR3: TGTGCCTGCAGCCATGTAGCGGGAGGGTTGAATGAGCAGTTCTTC.

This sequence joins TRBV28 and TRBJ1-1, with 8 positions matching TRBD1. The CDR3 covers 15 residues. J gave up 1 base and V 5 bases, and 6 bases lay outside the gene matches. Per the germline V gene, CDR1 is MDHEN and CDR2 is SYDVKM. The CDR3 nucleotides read TGTGCCAGCAGTCCGGTCGACAGGGGGAACACTGAAGCTTTCTTT. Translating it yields CASSPVDRGNTEAFF.

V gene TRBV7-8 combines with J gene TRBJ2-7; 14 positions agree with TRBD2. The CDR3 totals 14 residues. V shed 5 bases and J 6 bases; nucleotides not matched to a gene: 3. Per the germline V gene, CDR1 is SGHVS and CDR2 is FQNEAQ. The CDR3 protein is CASSTGLAGVEQYF. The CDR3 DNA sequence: TGTGCCAGCAGCACGGGACTAGCGGGAGTCGAGCAGTACTTC.

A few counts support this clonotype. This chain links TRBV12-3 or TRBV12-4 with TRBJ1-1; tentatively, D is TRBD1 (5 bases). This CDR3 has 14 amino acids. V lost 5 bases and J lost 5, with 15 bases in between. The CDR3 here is CASSLSRVGTEAFF. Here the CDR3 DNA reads TGTGCCAGCAGTCTTTCCAGGGTTGGTACTGAAGCTTTCTTT.

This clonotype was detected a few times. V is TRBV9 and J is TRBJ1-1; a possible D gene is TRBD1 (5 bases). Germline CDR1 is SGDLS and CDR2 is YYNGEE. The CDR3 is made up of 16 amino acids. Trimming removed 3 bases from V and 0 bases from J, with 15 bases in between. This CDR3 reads CASSAMDNILNTEAFF. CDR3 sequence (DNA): TGTGCCAGCAGCGCGATGGACAACATTCTGAACACTGAAGCTTTCTTT.

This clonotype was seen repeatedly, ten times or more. The CDR3, as DNA: TGCAGCGTTGTTCGGGGGAGCTCCTACGAGCAGTACTTC. Translating it yields CSVVRGSSYEQYF. This sequence joins TRBV29-1 and TRBJ2-7; weak D call: TRBD2 (6 bases). The CDR3 is 13 residues long. V lost 4 bases and J lost 0, with 10 bases in between. Germline loops: CDR1 SQVTM, CDR2 ANQGSEA.